This entry features one T cell receptor (beta chain) sequence. Its cognate antigen has yet to be identified. No much larger clone exists at a distance of one base, and base qualities are not known. Different DNA sequences within this sample yield the same CDR3. Donors were healthy HIV-negative adults with no recently reported acute infections or vaccinations. All donors were Caucasian adults living in Nashville, Tennessee, USA. CD4+ T cells were enriched through magnetic negative selection, after which naive cells were positively selected on CD45RA and the remaining negative fraction served as the memory subset. Blood was collected by leukapheresis, and PBMCs were isolated by Ficoll-Histopaque density gradient centrifugation and then cryopreserved in liquid nitrogen vapor phase. Analytical flow cytometry was used to check the purity and quantity of every magnetically sorted T cell population. Each sorted fraction had its genomic DNA isolated and then quantified by UV absorbance on a Nanodrop 2000c.

Based on the germline V gene (reference sequence), the CDR1 and CDR2 sequences are GTSNPN and SVGIG. There are 14 amino acids in the CDR3, from cysteine to phenylalanine inclusive. The retained sequence is limited to the CDR3, 42 bases, with the frame set at the first base. Germline trimming: 2 bases from V, 4 bases from J; junction bases outside gene matches: 1. The sample comes from a study of shared clonotypes between healthy human individuals (dated by TCRdb to the early 2020s). With respect to the entire study: The cohort comprised a couple of women and three men aged 18 to 49 years. To increase sequencing depth and limit assay-specific biases, TCR repertoire library preparation and sequencing were carried out by different laboratories using diverse techniques. For each donor, three plates each were used for CD4 naive and CD4 memory, two plates were used for CD8 naive, and one plate was used for CD8 memory. Leukapheresis yielded between about 0.9 and 9.5 billion PBMCs per donor. Blood TCR repertoires of about five healthy adults were deeply sequenced to estimate repertoire size and the extent of clonotype sharing between individuals.

Using the deep immunoSEQ assay, TCR CDR3 regions were amplified from genomic DNA by multiplex PCR. Extracted genomic DNA from each cell subset was spread evenly across all wells of several immunoSEQ 96-well plates, with each plate serving as a replicate. For sorted subsets, approximately 200 ng of genomic DNA, equivalent to roughly 33,000 T cell genomes, went into each replicate PCR. Purified libraries were quantified with a Qubit 3.0 fluorometer, sized on a Bioanalyzer 2100, and re-quantified with the KAPA Library Quantification kit. Every immunoSEQ 96-well plate was sequenced on a dedicated single-read 150-cycle Illumina NextSeq 550 flow cell. In the paper's pipeline: Because only junctional sequences without quality scores were contained in the immunoSEQ output, filtering matching that applied to full-length reads could not be performed. Sequences were annotated with PyIR, a Python wrapper for IgBLAST v1.9, using IMGT germline references to assign V/J genes and CDR3. Reads were removed for weak V/J assignments (E-value above 1e-6), missing CDR3, stop codons, out-of-frame junctions, or ambiguous translated residues. V3J clonotypes were defined as sequences sharing an identical inferred V gene, J gene, and CDR3 amino acid sequence. Percentage overlap between repertoires was computed as shared unique clonotypes divided by the size of the smaller repertoire. RTK rarefaction, the Chao1 estimator, and Recon v2.1 estimates of unobserved clonotypes were used to assess repertoire richness. OLGA was used to compute generation probabilities for all TCRbeta clonotypes that the gDNA method yielded from a handful of donors. TCRdb limited this immuneACCESS table to in-frame rearrangements with V and J called. A share of clones is missing; checked studies link under half to unresolved V genes, and the rest is unexplained. That table is the source of V, J and clone size, and D and trimming were worked out from the DNA. The sample table records over 1.4 million clones; approximately 97% of these occur just once. The ten largest account for 1% to 1.5% of the sample.

What the work shows at the level of the full study, not this receptor alone: Estimated clonotype richness was generally larger for naive than for memory subsets. Pairwise subsampling led to the expectation that sequencing depth would affect the degree of clonotype sharing among donors. Because the study included a small number of donors, the genetic and exposure-history diversity represented was limited. About 5% of naive CD4, approximately 3.7% of naive CD8, around 2.3% of memory CD4, and 0.35% to 0.4% of memory CD8 clonotypes were shared across several donors. Incomplete sequencing was indicated by rarefaction of sorted-subset datasets, despite the large sequencing depth. Sampling was limited to blood, and TCR repertoires in tissue likely differ from TCR repertoires in blood. Compared with non-shared clonotypes, clonotypes shared by all four sorted-subset donors had higher generation probabilities.

The rearranged segments are TRBV30 and TRBJ1-5, and 11 junction bases match TRBD1. The specimen sequenced was naive CD4+ T cells sorted from blood. What the cell subset or site label conveys for this sample: CD45RA+ positively selected. The source is a man aged 30-40 years in good health. DNA sequence: TGTGCCTGGAGTAGGGACAGGGGGAATCAGCCCCAGCATTTT. It codes for CAWSRDRGNQPQHF.